The entry below describes one TCR beta chain. Per the original data handling: Nucleated cell number was recorded as an estimate derived from reference gene primer amplification. Libraries were prepared by immunoSEQ multiplex PCR; TCRdb keeps only in-frame clonotypes and omits some of them. D and trimming were read from the DNA, whereas the V and J calls and clone size are those reported in that table. There are some 270,000 clones in the sample; nearly 90% occur only once, and about 4.6% lies in the top ten. This CDR3 is 14 amino acids long. The germline V and J ends were trimmed by 0 bases and 5 bases, with 6 bases remaining between them. Per the germline V gene, CDR1 is SGHKS and CDR2 is YYEKEE (reference sequence). The record originates from a study of blood T cell repertoires in COVID-19. Study as a whole: T cells, B-cell-depleted T cells, or PBMCs provided the cDNA or gDNA that served as material.

The origin of this receptor is a woman aged 40 to 50 who had recovered from COVID-19. This chain links TRBV5-5 with TRBJ1-6; D is unresolved. The sample consisted of peripheral blood. The DNA for the CDR3 is TGTGCCAGCAGCTTGGGACTGGATAATTCACCCCTCCACTTT. Translation: CASSLGLDNSPLHF. The full variable domain, completed using reference TRBV5-5 and TRBJ1-6, is DAGVTQSPTHLIKTRGQQVTLRCSPISGHKSVSWYQQVLGQGPQFIFQYYEKEERGRGNFPDRFSARQFPNYSSELNVNALLLGDSALYLCASSLGLDNSPLHFGNGTRLTVT.